This TCR beta chain stems from a study of blood T cells in healthy people across ages. Study information: Capture via template switching afforded approximately one barcoded beta molecule per two T cells.

Next came a second PCR, run for about 7 to 12 cycles, which used a sample-barcoded 5' primer along with a J-beta primer mix. Each TCR beta cDNA got a 12-nucleotide random molecular identifier. Via MiXCR, TCRdb re-called the 5' RACE reads, giving one row per CDR3 protein. The sample contains 650,000 or so distinct CDR3 sequences, 45% to 60% of which appear only once. This clonotype turned up a few times. Each sample yielded at least 6.5 million isolated PBMCs. Per sample, no less than 6 micrograms of total RNA were extracted. The CDR3 is 13 residues long. V lost 4 bases and J lost 3, with 10 bases in between. CDR1 and CDR2 (germline): SGHRS, YFSETQ.

V usage is TRBV5-1 and J usage is TRBJ1-1; D gene unclear. This TCR was sampled from a woman of 80 years or more in good health. The sample was blood. CDR3 coding DNA: TGCGCCAGCAGCCCCCGCCGGGACACTGAAGCTTTCTTT. Protein: CASSPRRDTEAFF.